A selection of T cell receptor beta chains follows, all from one sample in a study of lymphopenia after photon versus proton radiotherapy. The table came from immunoSEQ multiplex PCR; TCRdb's copy has only in-frame clones and leaves some out. The sample includes about 42,000 clones, around 83% of them seen just once. The specimen comprised peripheral blood, sampled from a patient treated with proton-based radiotherapy. These receptor sequences come from a woman in her 70s with pancreatic cancer. Both conserved end residues are part of each CDR3. The D gene is left open where the match is weak. Clone size appears in some rows only: once, few, many, or a class for an expanded clone.

size	V	D	J	length	DNA	CDR3
NA	TRBV18	NA	TRBJ1-1	14	TGTGCCAGCTCACCTGCCACTATGGACACTGAAGCTTTCTTT	CASSPATMDTEAFF
NA	TRBV11-2	NA	TRBJ2-2	16	TGTGCCAGCAGCTTAGATTGGAGCTTATCCACCGGGGAGCTGTTTTTT	CASSLDWSLSTGELFF
medium-sized	TRBV11-2	TRBD1	TRBJ1-6	14	TGTGCCAGCAACCCGGGACAGGCGTTTTCACCCCTCCACTTT	CASNPGQAFSPLHF
NA	TRBV4-2	NA	TRBJ1-1	16	TGTGCCAGCAGCCAGGGAAGCGGGACCGAGAACACTGAAGCTTTCTTT	CASSQGSGTENTEAFF
NA	TRBV14	NA	TRBJ2-3	13	TGTGCCAGCAGCCCCGGTCGCACAGATACGCAGTATTTT	CASSPGRTDTQYF
NA	TRBV4-1	TRBD1	TRBJ1-2	17	TGCGCCAGCAGCCAAGGGGACAGGAAAACATCAACACATGGCTACACCTTC	CASSQGDRKTSTHGYTF
NA	TRBV6-1	NA	TRBJ1-3	13	TGTGCCAGCAAGATGAGCTCTGGAAACACCATATATTTT	CASKMSSGNTIYF
NA	TRBV25-1	NA	TRBJ2-5	13	TGTGCCAGCAGCGCCCCGGGTCAAGAGACCCAGTACTTC	CASSAPGQETQYF
NA	TRBV7-8	NA	TRBJ1-4	16	TGTGCCAGCAGCTCACCTACCGGGGTGGTTAATGAAAAACTGTTTTTT	CASSSPTGVVNEKLFF
NA	TRBV7-2	NA	TRBJ2-7	11	TGTGCCAGCAGCTTAGTCTACGAGCAGTACTTC	CASSLVYEQYF
NA	TRBV4-1	NA	TRBJ2-5	15	TGCGCCAGCAGCCAAGTTCAACTAGGGGTGGAGACCCAGTACTTC	CASSQVQLGVETQYF
once	TRBV6-5	NA	TRBJ1-6	16	TGTGCCAGCAGTTACTCGAACGCGGGGGCTGATTCACCCCTCCACTTT	CASSYSNAGADSPLHF
NA	TRBV10-3	NA	TRBJ2-1	15	TGTGCCATCAGTGAGTCTAAGGGACAAAACAATGAGCAGTTCTTC	CAISESKGQNNEQFF
NA	TRBV5-1	NA	TRBJ1-1	14	TGCGCCAGCAGCCCGGGAGGGGGGAACACTGAAGCTTTCTTT	CASSPGGGNTEAFF
NA	TRBV30	NA	TRBJ2-2	15	TGTGCCTGGAGTGTATTCGACAGCAACACCGGGGAGCTGTTTTTT	CAWSVFDSNTGELFF
NA	TRBV7-2	NA	TRBJ2-7	14	TGTGCCAGCAGCTTAAACGGGGGGCCCTACGAGCAGTACTTC	CASSLNGGPYEQYF
NA	TRBV30	TRBD2	TRBJ2-3	14	TGTGCCTGGAGTCTAGCGGCCAGCACAGATACGCAGTATTTT	CAWSLAASTDTQYF
NA	TRBV7-2	TRBD1	TRBJ2-7	15	TGTGCCAGCAGCTTACGACAGGGTACGGCCTACGAGCAGTACTTC	CASSLRQGTAYEQYF
NA	TRBV28	NA	TRBJ2-6	14	TGTGCCAGCAGTTTTGGTAGTGGGGCCAACGTCCTGACTTTC	CASSFGSGANVLTF
NA	TRBV10-3	TRBD1	TRBJ1-1	14	TGTGCCATCAGTGGCGGGACAGGGAACACTGAAGCTTTCTTT	CAISGGTGNTEAFF
NA	TRBV27	NA	TRBJ2-3	13	TGTGCCAGCAGGAGGCATGTCACAGATACGCAGTATTTT	CASRRHVTDTQYF
NA	TRBV6-5	NA	TRBJ1-1	14	TGTGCCAGCAGTTACGCGGGGGTCGGCACTGAAGCTTTCTTT	CASSYAGVGTEAFF
NA	TRBV6-1	NA	TRBJ2-3	17	TGTGCCAGCAGTGACCTTATGACAGGTACAGGCACAGATACGCAGTATTTT	CASSDLMTGTGTDTQYF
NA	TRBV5-1	NA	TRBJ2-5	14	TGCGCCAGCAGCTTGGTTCCGCGGCAAGAGACCCAGTACTTC	CASSLVPRQETQYF
once	TRBV30	NA	TRBJ1-6	15	TGTGCCTGGAGTCTACCCACCGGTATGAATTCACCCCTCCACTTT	CAWSLPTGMNSPLHF
NA	TRBV7-2	NA	TRBJ1-1	16	TGTGCCAGCAGCTTAGGCAGGCAGCGCTTGAACACTGAAGCTTTCTTT	CASSLGRQRLNTEAFF
once	TRBV5-4	NA	TRBJ2-7	13	TGTGCCAGCAGCTTGGGGGGGGTCTACGAGCAGTACTTC	CASSLGGVYEQYF
NA	TRBV18	NA	TRBJ1-3	16	TGTGCCAGCTCAACGGCGCAGGGGCTCTCTGGAAACACCATATATTTT	CASSTAQGLSGNTIYF
few	TRBV7-3	NA	TRBJ2-1	15	TGTGCCAGCAGTCTTAGCGGAACCGCGTACAATGAGCAGTTCTTC	CASSLSGTAYNEQFF
NA	TRBV7-9	NA	TRBJ2-2	12	TGTGCCAGCGCAGGCAGCACCGGGGAGCTGTTTTTT	CASAGSTGELFF
NA	TRBV23-1	NA	TRBJ2-7	19	TGCGCCAGCAGTCAATATCCCTGGGCCGAGGGGTGGCCGGGATACGAGCAGTACTTC	CASSQYPWAEGWPGYEQYF
NA	TRBV19	NA	TRBJ2-1	14	TGTGCCAGTAGTATTCTACTTAACTACAATGAGCAGTTCTTC	CASSILLNYNEQFF
once	TRBV6-5	NA	TRBJ1-2	16	TGTGCCAGCAGTTTCTACGACAAGGCTTCTAACTATGGCTACACCTTC	CASSFYDKASNYGYTF
NA	TRBV7-2	NA	TRBJ2-7	15	TGTGCCAGCAGCTTAGGGGAAGCCCACCGCTACGAGCAGTACTTC	CASSLGEAHRYEQYF
few	TRBV11-3	TRBD1	TRBJ2-7	11	TGTGCCAGCAGCTTTGGACAGGATTCGTACTTC	CASSFGQDSYF
NA	TRBV18	NA	TRBJ2-2	12	TGTGCCAGCTCACCACCCACCGGGGAGCTGTTTTTT	CASSPPTGELFF
NA	TRBV18	NA	TRBJ2-1	14	TGTGCCAGCTCACCGAAATTGGCCGTCGATGAGCAGTTCTTC	CASSPKLAVDEQFF
medium-sized	TRBV4-1	TRBD1	TRBJ1-2	16	TGCGCCAGCAGCCAAGATTGGAGGGGGCGCGGCTATGGCTACACCTTC	CASSQDWRGRGYGYTF
NA	TRBV2	NA	TRBJ2-5	14	TGTGCCAGCAAGATGGAAGCCACGCAAGAGACCCAGTACTTC	CASKMEATQETQYF
NA	TRBV2	NA	TRBJ1-1	14	TGTGCCAGCAGTGCCCATGCCGGGAACACTGAAGCTTTCTTT	CASSAHAGNTEAFF
NA	TRBV7-2	NA	TRBJ1-2	13	TGTGCCAGCAGCATGGGAGATAACTATGGCTACACCTTC	CASSMGDNYGYTF